The 9 T cell receptor beta chains below were found in one sample sequenced in a study of blood T cell repertoires in COVID-19. The protocol was immunoSEQ multiplex PCR, while the TCRdb copy is restricted to in-frame clones and leaves out a portion. The repertoire holds some 70,000 clones, with about 85% as singletons. The sample taken for sequencing was peripheral blood. These receptors all come from a man aged 50-60 years with COVID-19, enrolled during active disease.

The chain links TRBV5-1 to TRBJ1-1, with a possible D match to TRBD1 (6 bases). CDR3 length: 16 residues. V gave up 4 bases and J gave up 5 bases, with 21 bases separating them. The germline gives CDR1 SGHRS, CDR2 YFSETQ. The CDR3 protein is CASSLVVGAIVTEAFF. DNA for the CDR3: TGCGCCAGCAGCCTGGTAGTGGGGGCTATTGTTACTGAAGCTTTCTTT.

The chain uses TRBV19 and TRBJ1-4, with a tentative D call TRBD1 (6 bases). Germline CDR1 reads LNHDA; CDR2 reads SQIVND (reference sequence). CDR3 length: 13 amino acids. Trimming removed 4 bases from V and 7 bases from J, with 10 bases in between. This CDR3 is CASSKGGLEKLFF. In nucleotides, the CDR3 is TGTGCCAGTAGTAAGGGGGGGCTTGAAAAACTGTTTTTT.

The DNA of the CDR3 is TGTGCCAGCAGGTCCCTCCGGGCAGGGCACGACACCGGGGAGCTGTTTTTT. Protein product: CASRSLRAGHDTGELFF. V is TRBV27 and J is TRBJ2-2, with D possibly being TRBD1 (5 bases). The CDR3 has 17 amino acids. Germline V lookup: CDR1 MNHEY, CDR2 SMNVEV (reference sequence). Between the trimmed V and J ends, which lost 6 bases and 3 bases, there was a span of 20 bases.

The gene calls are TRBV14 and TRBJ2-5; no clear D gene. In germline, CDR1 is SGHDN, CDR2 FVKESK. V was shortened by 4 bases and J by 2 bases, with 11 bases between the two germline ends. CDR3 length equals 14 residues. CDR3 amino acids: CASSPRQRQETQYF. CDR3 sequence (DNA): TGTGCCAGCAGCCCGCGGCAGAGACAAGAGACCCAGTACTTC.

This clone has only one observation. The chain combines TRBV27 with TRBJ2-1; D gene unclear. Germline CDR1 and CDR2: MNHEY and SMNVEV (reference sequence). The CDR3 covers 15 residues. Trimming pared 2 bases from V and 7 bases from J, leaving 15 bases between. CDR3 bases: TGTGCCAGCAGTTTAATAGAGGTAGGCGTAAATGAGCAGTTCTTC. It specifies CASSLIEVGVNEQFF.

This chain links TRBV15 with TRBJ2-5, with TRBD2 identical over 7 bases. The V gene's germline CDR1 is LNHNV and CDR2 YYDKDF (reference sequence). V trimming: 5 bases; J trimming: 5 bases; junction bases outside the gene matches: 8. The CDR3 spans 14 residues. CDR3 amino acids: CATSVRREGETQYF. The CDR3 DNA sequence: TGTGCCACCAGCGTTCGCAGGGAGGGGGAGACCCAGTACTTC.

This chain connects TRBV21-1 to TRBJ2-5; TRBD2 is taken as the D call from the table, unchecked against the DNA. TRBV21-1 is marked as a pseudogene. The length of the CDR3 is 18 residues. As DNA, the CDR3 is TGTGCCTTTCTGGGGGGTCAAGCCTATCCCCAGAGTCGAGAGACCCAGTACTTC. Its translation: CAFLGGQAYPQSRETQYF.

V gene TRBV6-5 combines with J gene TRBJ2-3, with TRBD1 matching over 12 bases. Losses at the gene ends were 4 bases for V and 5 bases for J; bases not matched to a gene: 7. Per the germline V gene, CDR1 is MNHEY and CDR2 is SVGAGI. The CDR3 loop spans 16 amino acids. CDR3 residues: CASSSRDRGRIDTQYF. The CDR3 DNA sequence: TGTGCCAGCAGTTCCCGGGACAGGGGGCGCATAGATACGCAGTATTTT.

V gene TRBV4-1 combines with J gene TRBJ2-5, with 13 bases lining up with TRBD2. The CDR3 contains 19 residues. Germline V gives CDR1 MGHRA, CDR2 YSYEKL. J was trimmed by 5 bases and V by 7 bases; bases with no gene match: 19. The CDR3 nucleotides are TGCGCCAGCACGGCGCGACTAGCGGGAGGAGGCTCTGCTGGGGAGACCCAGTACTTC. Translation gives CASTARLAGGGSAGETQYF.